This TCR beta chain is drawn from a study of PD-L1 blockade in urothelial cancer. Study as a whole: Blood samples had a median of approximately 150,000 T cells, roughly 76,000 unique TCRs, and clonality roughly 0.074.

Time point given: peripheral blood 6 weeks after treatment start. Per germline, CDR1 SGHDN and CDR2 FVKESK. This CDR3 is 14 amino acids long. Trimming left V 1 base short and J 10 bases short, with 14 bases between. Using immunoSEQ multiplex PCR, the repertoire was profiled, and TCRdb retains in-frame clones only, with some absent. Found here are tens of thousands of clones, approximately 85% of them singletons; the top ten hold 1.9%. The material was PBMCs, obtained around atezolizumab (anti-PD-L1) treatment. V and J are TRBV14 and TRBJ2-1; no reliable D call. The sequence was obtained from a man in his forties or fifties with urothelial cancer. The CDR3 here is CASSQGSYSQEQFF. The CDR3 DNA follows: TGTGCCAGCAGCCAAGGATCCTACTCCCAAGAGCAGTTCTTC.